These 5 T cell receptor beta chains were all obtained from the same sample, sequenced in a study of cytomegalovirus exposure and HLA in healthy donors (dated 2017 in TCRdb). Libraries were made using the immunoSEQ multiplex PCR assay. The multiplex PCR relied on a mix of 60 forward primers for TCR Vbeta segments and 13 reverse primers for TCR Jbeta segments. TCRdb stores this immuneACCESS table with in-frame sequences only. Part of the clones is absent; in the studies checked, under half of the shortfall reflects unresolved V genes, and no reason is known for the rest. This sample gives around 150,000 clones in total; approximately 82% of them show up just once. The top ten hold approximately 1.5% of the sample. The specimen was PBMCs. The origin of the receptors is a man aged 30 to 45 in good health and CMV-seropositive.

This sequence joins TRBV7-8 and TRBJ1-1; 9 nucleotides match TRBD1. There are 16 residues in the CDR3. Germline V gene sequence: CDR1 SGHVS, CDR2 FQNEAQ. The V segment lost 2 bases and the J segment 2 bases; nucleotides outside the gene matches: 6. This CDR3 is CASSLPPGQGNTEAFF. CDR3 bases: TGTGCCAGCAGCTTACCCCCGGGACAGGGTAACACTGAAGCTTTCTTT.

The chain couples TRBV6-5 to TRBJ1-4; TRBD1 might be the D (6 bases). Germline-derived CDR1 and CDR2 are MNHEY and SVGAGI. CDR3 length equals 15 residues. V gave up 2 bases and J gave up 8 bases, with 15 bases separating them. CDR3 in DNA: TGTGCCAGCAGTTACGGGGCAGGGGAAGGGGAAAAACTGTTTTTT. This sequence encodes CASSYGAGEGEKLFF.

The V gene is TRBV7-6, the J gene TRBJ2-1, with a tentative D call TRBD2 (5 bases). V gave up 4 bases and J gave up 9 bases, with 16 bases separating them. The CDR3 loop spans 14 amino acids. Germline CDR1 is SGHVS and CDR2 is FNYEAQ. The DNA of the CDR3 is TGTGCCAGCAGCTACCAGCCGGGGAGAGCTGAGCAGTTCTTC. Residues: CASSYQPGRAEQFF.

The CDR3: CASHSRVNYGYTF. For the CDR3, the DNA is TGTGCCTCTCACTCCCGGGTTAACTATGGCTACACCTTC. The rearrangement uses TRBV30 and TRBJ1-2; D is ambiguous. The germline V gene has CDR1 GTSNPN and CDR2 SVGIG (reference sequence). The length of the CDR3 is 13 residues. The V and J ends lost 7 bases and 1 base respectively, with 13 bases between them. Looking up the rest from reference TRBV30 and TRBJ1-2 gives the full variable domain: SQTIHQWPATLVQPVGSPLSLECTVEGTSNPNLYWYRQAAGRGLQLLFYSVGIGQISSEVPQNLSASRPQDRQFILSSKKLLLSDSGFYLCASHSRVNYGYTFGSGTRLTVV.

V and J are TRBV7-2 and TRBJ2-6, with 7 bases identical to TRBD1. The CDR3 is 17 amino acids. V lost 5 bases to trimming and J lost 1 base; unmatched junction nucleotides: 8. Germline CDR1 SGHTA, CDR2 FQGNSA. Here the CDR3 DNA reads TGTGCCAGCAGCGTACGACAGGGCCCTTCTGGGGCCAACGTCCTGACTTTC. This translates into CASSVRQGPSGANVLTF.